These 10 T cell receptor beta chains were sequenced from one sample in a study of regulatory T cells in long-lasting Graves disease. The time point denotes: newly diagnosed GD, antithyroid drugs for less than 3 months. Making the TCR library involved RNA that had been extracted from PBMCs. According to the study, TCR beta libraries were built with iRepertoire HTBI primers and CDR3-region Arm-PCR. One entry per CDR3 protein results from TCRdb running MiXCR on the multiplex PCR reads. The sample has hundreds of thousands of distinct CDR3 sequences, approximately 12% seen once; the top ten hold 8% to 10%. Another study also made use of these data, one on T cells in Graves' hyperthyroidism and ophthalmopathy.

The sample was peripheral blood mononuclear cells (PBMCs), taken at new diagnosis, from a patient treated with antithyroid drugs. Every receptor here comes from a man between 25 and 39 years old with Graves disease.

The V call is TRBV19, the J call TRBJ2-2; weak D call: TRBD2 (6 bases). CDR1 is LNHDA and CDR2 is SQIVND in the germline V gene (reference sequence). The CDR3 extends over 16 amino acids. Between the trimmed V and J ends, which lost 3 bases and 0 bases, there was a span of 11 bases. The CDR3 DNA reads as TGTGCCAGTAGTATTATAGCGGATCCGAACACCGGGGAGCTGTTTTTT. This translates into CASSIIADPNTGELFF.

This clonotype showed up many times. The chain joins TRBV15 to TRBJ2-5; D is unresolved. The length of the CDR3 is 13 residues. V lost 7 bases, J lost 5 bases, and 14 bases lay in between. CDR1 LNHNV and CDR2 YYDKDF come from the germline V gene (reference sequence). For the CDR3, the DNA is TGTGCCACCACTAGGGCGACTGGCGAGACCCAGTACTTC. Its protein product is CATTRATGETQYF.

The table lists this clonotype with a few counts. The V and J genes are TRBV30 and TRBJ1-1; tentatively, D is TRBD1 (5 bases). CDR3 size: 11 residues. Germline CDR1 and CDR2: GTSNPN and SVGIG (reference sequence). V lost 0 bases and J lost 8, with 7 bases in between. The CDR3 DNA follows: TGTGCCTGGAGTGTACGGGGGGAAGCTTTCTTT. It translates to CAWSVRGEAFF. The full variable domain, in which reference TRBV30 and TRBJ1-1 provide the parts outside the CDR3, is SQTIHQWPATLVQPVGSPLSLECTVEGTSNPNLYWYRQAAGRGLQLLFYSVGIGQISSEVPQNLSASRPQDRQFILSSKKLLLSDSGFYLCAWSVRGEAFFGQGTRLTVV.

The CDR3 is CASGPGETQYF. The CDR3 coding sequence is TGCGCCAGCGGGCCCGGGGAGACCCAGTACTTC. This sequence joins TRBV10-2 and TRBJ2-5; D is unresolved. CDR1 and CDR2 from the germline V gene are WSHSY and SAAADI. CDR3 length: 11 amino acids. V lost 8 bases, J lost 5 bases, and 9 bases lay in between.

This chain joins TRBV2 and TRBJ1-5; possible D gene TRBD1, 5 bases. There are 15 residues in the CDR3. Germline CDR1 and CDR2: SNHLY and FYNNEI. V was trimmed by 6 bases and J by 2 bases, leaving 14 bases between them. The CDR3 spells CASRGELVGNQPQHF. Written as DNA, the CDR3 is TGTGCCAGCAGGGGGGAATTGGTGGGCAATCAGCCCCAGCATTTT.

This clonotype has a single count. V is TRBV29-1 and J is TRBJ1-6; 8 nucleotides agree with TRBD1. The CDR3 is made up of 15 amino acids. The junction had 8 bases not matched to a gene; V was cut back by 5 bases and J by 5 bases. Germline V CDR1 and CDR2: SQVTM, ANQGSEA. CDR3 sequence reads: CSVKYTGGNNSPLHF. The CDR3 DNA sequence: TGCAGCGTTAAATACACAGGGGGAAATAATTCACCCCTCCACTTT.

This clonotype showed up many times. This chain joins TRBV5-6 and TRBJ2-1; D is perhaps TRBD1 or TRBD2 (5 bases each). The germline gives CDR1 SGHDT, CDR2 YYEEEE. The CDR3 length is 13 residues. V was cut by 6 bases and J by 5 bases, with 12 bases left in between. This CDR3 is CASNRRDHNEQFF. The CDR3 bases are TGTGCCAGCAACCGCAGGGACCACAATGAGCAGTTCTTC.

This clonotype was observed many times. The V call is TRBV9, the J call TRBJ2-7; maybe TRBD1 (5 bases). Germline CDR1 reads SGDLS; CDR2 reads YYNGEE. The CDR3 spans 14 residues. V lost 0 bases, J lost 2 bases, and 9 bases lay in between. The CDR3 region has the DNA TGTGCCAGCAGCGTAGGATCACAGGCCTACGAGCAGTACTTC. Translation gives CASSVGSQAYEQYF.

This clonotype was detected many times. The chain combines TRBV12-3 or TRBV12-4 with TRBJ1-2, with D unresolved. The CDR3 is made up of 13 amino acids. V was pared by 11 bases and J by 3 bases, with 16 bases between. The CDR3 region is CALLIEGDYGYTF. CDR3 coding DNA: TGTGCCCTCTTGATAGAGGGAGACTATGGCTACACCTTC.

The chain has TRBV5-1 and TRBJ1-4; D unresolved. The V and J ends lost 0 bases and 4 bases respectively, with 7 bases between them. The CDR3 consists of 14 residues. Germline CDR1 SGHRS, CDR2 YFSETQ. CDR3 amino acids: CASSLEGYNEKLFF. CDR3 sequence (DNA): TGCGCCAGCAGCTTGGAAGGGTATAATGAAAAACTGTTTTTT.